A single T cell receptor (beta chain) is shown here with its context. This clonotype was seen repeatedly, ten times or more. This clone's antigen is unknown. Per-base qualities were not stored, and no clone one base away is much larger. This sample was taken from a study of T cell repertoires in cytomegalovirus infection (dated by TCRdb to the late 2010s). Study-level background: Because public TCR beta signatures pointed to carriage of CMV infection together with the matching HLA type, the HLA type of each donor mattered for the analysis.

Measured from the cysteine to the phenylalanine, the CDR3 is 15 residues long. CDR3 DNA is the only sequence kept; it has 45 bases, read in frame from the first base. Trimmed from V: 3 bases; trimmed from J: 4 bases; junction bases lacking a gene match: 6. Looking up the germline V gene yields CDR1 SGHTA and CDR2 FQGNSA. Study-level results and caveats: The ex vivo response was dominated by HLA-C-restricted CMV-specific TCR beta clonotypes, and the single most frequent clonotype in two of eight donors was supplied by these HLA-C-restricted clonotypes. In both this cohort and an independent cohort of 350 or so donors, the cumulative frequency of public TCR beta family members distinguished carriers of CMV infection plus the relevant HLA type.

For sequencing, an Illumina HiSeq 1500 was employed. TCRdb reran the public reads through fastp at Q25 and MiXCR, keeping productive beta chains. Records with the same CDR3 protein are collapsed into one entry carrying the most frequent genes and DNA. A total of about 190,000 distinct CDR3 sequences appear in this sample, approximately 9.7% of them only once. The ten largest make up about 5% of the sample. The specimen sequenced was PBMCs. In this chain, TRBV7-2 is recombined with TRBJ2-5; 9 of the junction bases match TRBD1. This TCR derives from a human donor in good health (CMV status not recorded). Some clones in this sample may be carry-over from other donors' samples. The nucleotide sequence reads TGTGCCAGCAGCTTCCAACAGGGGGCGCGAGAGACCCAGTACTTC. Its protein product is CASSFQQGARETQYF.